Shown below are 21 T cell receptor beta chains from a single sample sequenced in a study of metastatic and nonmetastatic thyroid tumors. TCRdb re-called the PCR reads via MiXCR. Found here are tens of thousands of clones, 25% to 30% of them singletons; the top ten hold around 30%. Thyroid surgery took place with no prior treatment in any patient. Specimen: blood. The source is a female donor with papillary thyroid cancer or a benign thyroid nodule (not recorded which). Some clones in this sample may be carry-over from other donors' samples.

This clone was seen more than once but under ten times. The chain couples TRBV6-5 to TRBJ1-2; D possibly corresponds to TRBD1 (6 bases). V dropped 4 bases and J dropped 4 bases, with 19 bases sitting between them. The CDR3 is 16 residues long. Germline CDR1 reads MNHEY; CDR2 reads SVGAGI. CDR3 loop: CASSSIRTVGGYGYTF. In DNA form, the CDR3 reads TGTGCCAGCAGTTCAATACGGACAGTGGGTGGCTATGGCTACACCTTC.

This clone came up many times. The V call is TRBV27, the J call TRBJ2-2, with TRBD1 as a possible D gene (5 bases). Germline CDR1 MNHEY, CDR2 SMNVEV (reference sequence). Deletions cut 5 bases from V and 0 bases from J, with 10 bases between. The CDR3 is made up of 15 amino acids. The CDR3 loop reads CASSDDSANTGELFF. The CDR3 nucleotides read TGTGCCAGCAGTGATGACAGCGCGAACACCGGGGAGCTGTTTTTT.

This clone has a count of ten or more. The chain is built from TRBV24-1 and TRBJ1-1; 9 positions match TRBD1. V was clipped by 5 bases and J by 4 bases; unmatched bases: 4. The CDR3 runs to 14 residues. Germline lookup yields CDR1 KGHDR and CDR2 SFDVKD. The CDR3 protein is CATSATGGGTEAFF. The DNA of the CDR3 is TGTGCCACCAGTGCCACAGGGGGCGGCACTGAAGCTTTCTTT.

This clone was seen many times. The CDR3: CASSSRGRDETQYF. The CDR3 DNA follows: TGCGCCAGCAGCTCCAGGGGGCGCGACGAGACCCAGTACTTC. The V call is TRBV5-1, the J call TRBJ2-5; 8 bases map to TRBD1. Germline V gene lookup returns CDR1 SGHRS and CDR2 YFSETQ. The CDR3 has 14 residues. With V trimmed by 3 bases and J by 5 bases, 6 bases remained unmatched. Supplemented by reference TRBV5-1 and TRBJ2-5, the full variable domain reads KAGVTQTPRYLIKTRGQQVTLSCSPISGHRSVSWYQQTPGQGLQFLFEYFSETQRNKGNFPGRFSGRQFSNSRSEMNVSTLELGDSALYLCASSSRGRDETQYFGPGTRLLVL.

This clone appeared many times. The DNA for the CDR3 is TGTGCCAGCAGCTACGGCGGGAGCTCCTACGAGCAGTACTTC. Amino acid sequence: CASSYGGSSYEQYF. The chain joins TRBV5-4 to TRBJ2-7; the match to TRBD2 covers 7 bases. The CDR3 has 14 amino acids. With V trimmed by 3 bases and J by 0 bases, 3 bases remained unmatched. Germline CDR1 SGHNT, CDR2 YYREEE (reference sequence).

Note on this clone: Germline is not matched at one junction end, which may reflect a read error. V gene TRBV20-1 combines with J gene TRBJ1-1, with D perhaps TRBD1 (5 bases). The CDR3 loop spans 15 amino acids. Per germline, CDR1 DFQATT and CDR2 SNEGSKA (reference sequence). CDR3 nucleotide sequence: TGCAGTGCCACAGTTGGGTCGGGGGTGAACAATGAAGCTTTCTTC. Translation gives CSATVGSGVNNEAFF.

This clone appeared once. In DNA, the CDR3 is TGCAGTGCTAGAGATCCTGCTAGCGGAAACGTGGAGCTGTTTTTT. Translated: CSARDPASGNVELFF. The chain joins TRBV20-1 to TRBJ2-2; 7 nucleotides line up with TRBD2. V was clipped by 0 bases and J by 10 bases; unmatched bases: 11. The CDR3 runs 15 residues. Germline V gene data show CDR1 as DFQATT and CDR2 as SNEGSKA (reference sequence).

This clone was picked up a small number of times. V is TRBV6-1 and J is TRBJ2-7; a weak D match, TRBD2 (5 bases). The CDR3 sequence is 15 residues long. Germline V gene lookup returns CDR1 MNHNS and CDR2 SASEGT. The ends were cut back, 2 bases at V and 7 bases at J, with 18 bases in the middle. For the CDR3, the DNA is TGTGCCAGCAGTGAATTTGAACAGAGGGCATCTGAGCAGTACTTC. It yields the protein CASSEFEQRASEQYF.

This clone appeared many times. The rearrangement links TRBV28 to TRBJ1-2; D is perhaps TRBD1 (5 bases). The CDR3 loop spans 14 amino acids. The germline CDR1 and CDR2 sequences are MDHEN and SYDVKM. Trimming removed 3 bases at V and 4 bases at J, with 12 bases between. Here the CDR3 reads CASSFAVRGYGYTF. The CDR3 nucleotides read TGTGCCAGCAGTTTTGCGGTAAGGGGCTATGGCTACACCTTC.

This clone was counted many times. Written as DNA, the CDR3 is TGTGCCAGCCAACTGCGGCTCAACAGGGGGACGTTTATAACAGATACGCAGTATTTT. It yields the protein CASQLRLNRGTFITDTQYF. The V gene is TRBV6-5, the J gene TRBJ2-3, with TRBD1 matching 8 bases. Looked up from germline, CDR1 is MNHEY and CDR2 is SVGAGI. The length of the CDR3 is 19 residues. V lost 8 bases and J lost 3; bases outside the gene matches: 22.

This clone was seen ten or more times. As DNA, the CDR3 is TGCGCCAGCAGTCCCACCAACACTGAAGCTTTCTTT. Protein sequence: CASSPTNTEAFF. This chain connects TRBV10-2 to TRBJ1-1; no clear D. Germline V lookup: CDR1 WSHSY, CDR2 SAAADI. This CDR3 region has 12 residues. V gave up 5 bases and J gave up 2 bases, with 6 bases separating them.

DNA of the CDR3: TGCGCCAGCAGCCAAGATCGGGGGGGGGTTGACGAAAAACTGTTTTTT. Residues: CASSQDRGGVDEKLFF. This chain connects TRBV4-3 to TRBJ1-4; the D gene is possibly TRBD1 (5 bases). The V end was cut by 0 bases, the J end by 8 bases, with 16 bases between. There are 16 residues in the CDR3. From germline, CDR1 is LGHNA and CDR2 YSLEER.

This clone was seen ten or more times. The rearrangement links TRBV7-9 to TRBJ2-5, with D tentatively TRBD2 (5 bases). CDR3 size: 14 residues. The V gene lost 5 bases and the J gene lost 0 bases, with 10 bases spanning the gap. Germline CDR1 reads SEHNR; CDR2 reads FQNEAQ (reference sequence). CDR3 nucleotides: TGTGCCAGCAGCCAACCAGCGGACCAAGAGACCCAGTACTTC. This translates into CASSQPADQETQYF.

This clone was recorded a few times. The chain uses TRBV6-1 and TRBJ2-6; D is undetermined. From germline, CDR1 is MNHNS and CDR2 SASEGT. The CDR3 runs 15 residues. Trimming shortened V by 1 base and J by 2 bases, and 6 bases separated the two germline ends. The CDR3, as DNA: TGTGCCAGCAGTGAAGTGGCTACTGGGGCCAACGTCCTGACTTTC. It is translated as CASSEVATGANVLTF.

By sample fraction, this clone is medium-sized. The chain's CDR3 is CASSEVAGGGTEAFF. The CDR3, as DNA: TGTGCCAGCAGTGAGGTGGCAGGGGGCGGCACTGAAGCTTTCTTT. J is TRBJ1-1 and V is TRBV2, with TRBD1 matching over 8 bases. Germline values: CDR1 SNHLY, CDR2 FYNNEI. V dropped 3 bases and J dropped 4; count of bases not matched to a gene: 7. This CDR3 has 15 amino acids.

On this clone: One end of the junction does not line up with germline, which may come from a read error. The genes are TRBV12-3 or TRBV12-4 and TRBJ2-3; TRBD1 matches at 11 bases. There are 14 residues in the CDR3. The CDR3 reads CSSSPGQGEDTQSF. The DNA for the CDR3 is TGTTCCAGCAGTCCGGGACAGGGGGAAGATACGCAGTCTTTT.

In its sample, this clone was seen many times. The chain employs TRBV11-1 and TRBJ2-1; no clear D. The CDR3 spans 13 residues. V lost 3 bases, J lost 9 bases, and 12 bases lay in between. Germline-derived CDR1 and CDR2 are SGHAT and FQDESV (reference sequence). CDR3 amino acids: CASSFSHPGEQFF. The CDR3 region has the DNA TGTGCCAGCAGCTTCTCTCACCCCGGTGAGCAGTTCTTC.

Ten or more counts support this clone. This chain joins TRBV7-3 and TRBJ2-1; no firm D call. The ends were cut back, 1 base at V and 4 bases at J, with 8 bases in the middle. CDR1 is SGHTA, CDR2 FQGTGA, per germline. CDR3 length: 14 residues. CDR3 residues: CASSLRPEYNEQFF. The DNA for the CDR3 is TGTGCCAGCAGCTTAAGGCCAGAGTACAATGAGCAGTTCTTC.

The rearrangement joins TRBV6-8 to TRBJ2-7, with TRBD1 matching 9 bases. CDR1 MNHGY and CDR2 SAAAGT come from the germline V gene. The CDR3 has 13 residues. The V gene end was trimmed by 10 bases and the J gene end by 2 bases; junction bases not matched to a gene: 6. The CDR3 region is CANRDRATYEQYF. CDR3 bases: TGTGCCAACCGGGACAGGGCTACCTACGAGCAGTACTTC.

This clone appeared many times. The chain links TRBV5-1 to TRBJ2-5, with 7 bases identical to TRBD2. V gave up 0 bases and J gave up 2 bases; unmatched junction bases: 10. Per germline, CDR1 SGHRS and CDR2 YFSETQ. The CDR3 covers 17 residues. This CDR3 reads CASSLVPQGLPQETQYF. In DNA, the CDR3 is TGCGCCAGCAGCTTGGTCCCCCAGGGACTACCGCAAGAGACCCAGTACTTC.

In the case of this clone: Germline is not matched at one junction end, which may reflect a read error. V usage is TRBV19 and J usage is TRBJ2-3; D may be TRBD2 (5 bases). Germline CDR1 LNHDA, CDR2 SQIVND (reference sequence). CDR3 length: 16 amino acids. Here the CDR3 reads CASSLTGGSVTDKQYF. CDR3 nucleotides: TGTGCCAGTAGTCTTACGGGCGGTAGCGTAACAGATAAGCAGTATTTT.